Listed below are T cell receptor beta chains from one sample, sequenced in a study of CD8 T cells in Susac syndrome. Using its own MiXCR run on the immunoSEQ multiplex PCR reads, TCRdb lists one record per CDR3 protein. The sample carries roughly 140,000 distinct CDR3 sequences, roughly 94% recorded once. Sequencing was performed on CD8+ T cells from PBMCs. These receptors originate from a human donor with multiple sclerosis. CDR3s include the opening cysteine and the closing phenylalanine or tryptophan. The D gene is left open where the match is weak. The size field is filled for only some rows; it gives once, few, many or a size class.

d_call	clone_size	v_call	j_call	cdr3_aa	cdr3_nt
TRBD2	.	TRBV7-9	TRBJ2-7	CASSFLLAGEPKNEQYF	TGTGCCAGCAGCTTTTTGTTAGCGGGGGAACCCAAGAACGAGCAGTACTTC
.	.	TRBV9	TRBJ2-1	CASSVGGGLRGNQFF	TGTGCCAGCAGCGTAGGAGGGGGGCTTAGAGGCAATCAGTTCTTC
.	.	TRBV28	TRBJ2-3	CATRNPTDTQYF	TGTGCCACCCGCAACCCCACAGATACGCAGTATTTT
.	.	TRBV29-1	TRBJ2-7	CSGAGPNYEQYF	TGCAGCGGAGCCGGGCCTAACTACGAGCAGTACTTC
.	.	TRBV12-3/TRBV12-4	TRBJ2-1	CASRQGTSPYNEQFF	TGTGCCAGCAGGCAAGGGACGAGTCCCTACAATGAGCAGTTCTTC
.	.	TRBV20-1	TRBJ1-2	CSAGGGDGYTF	TGCAGTGCCGGCGGGGGAGATGGCTACACCTTC
TRBD1	.	TRBV20-1	TRBJ2-7	CSANPRQGMFNEQYF	TGCAGTGCTAACCCGAGACAGGGGATGTTCAACGAGCAGTACTTC
TRBD1	.	TRBV29-1	TRBJ1-1	CSVDRGVRWVTEAFF	TGCAGCGTTGACAGGGGGGTACGGTGGGTCACTGAAGCTTTCTTT
TRBD1	once	TRBV12-5	TRBJ1-5	CASGTTGGDQPQHF	TGTGCTAGTGGTACGACAGGGGGCGATCAGCCCCAGCATTTT
.	.	TRBV2	TRBJ2-7	CASHGVYEQYF	TGTGCCAGCCACGGGGTCTACGAGCAGTACTTC
.	.	TRBV27	TRBJ2-5	CASSLYGGSMETQYF	TGTGCCAGCAGTTTATATGGGGGATCTATGGAGACCCAGTACTTC
.	.	TRBV14	TRBJ1-2	CASSRVTGPYGYTF	TGTGCCAGCAGCCGGGTAACCGGGCCCTATGGCTACACCTTC
.	.	TRBV27	TRBJ1-2	CASSAGGYYGYTF	TGTGCCAGCAGCGCGGGGGGGTACTATGGCTACACCTTC
.	.	TRBV27	TRBJ2-1	CASSLGPPRGQFF	TGTGCCAGCAGTTTAGGGCCTCCAAGAGGGCAGTTCTTC
.	.	TRBV9	TRBJ2-7	CASSDLLTAPSYEQYF	TGTGCCAGCAGCGACCTATTGACAGCTCCCTCCTACGAGCAGTACTTC
.	once	TRBV7-9	TRBJ2-1	CASSLPSGNRRNEQFF	TGTGCCAGCAGCTTACCTTCGGGGAATAGGCGGAATGAGCAGTTCTTC
TRBD1	.	TRBV29-1	TRBJ1-2	CSAPDRDRGIGYTF	TGCAGCGCGCCCGACCGGGACAGGGGTATTGGCTACACCTTC
.	.	TRBV28	TRBJ1-6	CASSLRSPNSPLHF	TGTGCCAGCAGTTTACGGTCCCCTAATTCACCCCTCCACTTT
TRBD1	.	TRBV29-1	TRBJ1-5	CSAILLDRADGNQPQHF	TGCAGCGCGATCCTTCTGGACAGGGCGGATGGCAATCAGCCCCAGCATTTT
TRBD2	.	TRBV9	TRBJ2-5	CASSQRGEETQYF	TGTGCCAGCAGCCAGCGGGGCGAAGAGACCCAGTACTTC
TRBD1	.	TRBV29-1	TRBJ1-1	CSVRTGGVDTEAFF	TGCAGCGTTAGGACAGGGGGGGTCGACACTGAAGCTTTCTTT
.	.	TRBV7-2	TRBJ2-7	CASSLRHEQYF	TGTGCCAGCAGCTTAAGACACGAGCAGTACTTC
.	few	TRBV25-1	TRBJ1-2	CASSPGGLGYTF	TGTGCCAGCAGTCCCGGGGGTTTGGGCTACACCTTC
.	.	TRBV20-1	TRBJ1-2	CRSIRRQVEGYTF	TGCAGATCTATCCGGAGACAGGTCGAGGGCTACACCTTC
.	.	TRBV6-6	TRBJ2-2	CASSYSGPWELFF	TGTGCCAGCAGTTACTCGGGACCCTGGGAGCTGTTTTTT
.	.	TRBV7-9	TRBJ1-2	CASTLSGGYGYTF	TGTGCCAGCACCCTCTCGGGGGGCTATGGCTACACCTTC
TRBD1	once	TRBV24-1	TRBJ2-1	CATSEQTGGPYNEQFF	TGTGCCACCAGTGAGCAGACAGGGGGGCCCTACAATGAGCAGTTCTTC
TRBD1	.	TRBV20-1	TRBJ2-5	CSARERDRGETQYF	TGCAGTGCTAGAGAACGAGACAGGGGGGAGACCCAGTACTTC
.	.	TRBV19	TRBJ1-2	CASTTGTYGYTF	TGTGCCAGTACCACAGGGACCTATGGCTACACCTTC
TRBD1	few	TRBV30	TRBJ2-7	CAWSPGTGSFYEQYF	TGTGCCTGGAGCCCCGGGACAGGGAGCTTCTACGAGCAGTACTTC
.	.	TRBV2	TRBJ2-7	CASSRRLTDEQYF	TGTGCCAGCAGCCGCCGGCTGACTGACGAGCAGTACTTC
.	.	TRBV30	TRBJ1-2	CAWVPAGDNYGYTF	TGTGCCTGGGTACCCGCAGGGGATAACTATGGCTACACCTTC
.	.	TRBV20-1	TRBJ2-7	CSARPGSSYEQYF	TGCAGTGCTAGACCAGGGAGCTCCTACGAGCAGTACTTC
.	.	TRBV5-6	TRBJ2-7	CASNGGYEQYF	TGTGCCAGCAATGGAGGCTACGAGCAGTACTTC
.	.	TRBV7-9	TRBJ2-5	CASSPQGRETQYF	TGTGCCAGCAGCCCACAGGGCCGCGAGACCCAGTACTTC
TRBD1	once	TRBV13	TRBJ2-7	CASSPAEGAPLEQYF	TGTGCCAGCAGCCCCGCCGAGGGGGCGCCGCTCGAGCAGTACTTC
.	.	TRBV20-1	TRBJ1-1	CSARDMGNTEAFF	TGCAGTGCTAGAGATATGGGGAACACTGAAGCTTTCTTT
.	once	TRBV4-1	TRBJ1-6	CASSQEDPLSPLHF	TGCGCCAGCAGCCAAGAGGACCCGCTCTCACCCCTCCACTTT
.	.	TRBV7-6	TRBJ1-1	CASSPGVMNTEAFF	TGTGCCAGCAGCCCAGGGGTAATGAACACTGAAGCTTTCTTT
.	once	TRBV7-9	TRBJ2-4	CASSLVRETQQNIQYF	TGTGCCAGCAGCTTAGTGCGAGAGACCCAACAAAACATTCAGTACTTC
TRBD1	.	TRBV15	TRBJ2-5	CATSSDRGETQYF	TGTGCCACCAGCAGCGACAGGGGGGAGACCCAGTACTTC
.	.	TRBV5-1	TRBJ2-2	CASSSPGRRTGELFF	TGCGCCAGCTCTTCCCCGGGGCGTCGGACCGGGGAGCTGTTTTTT